This T cell receptor beta chain came from a study of T cell repertoires in cytomegalovirus infection. One entry per CDR3 protein, called by TCRdb with MiXCR from the reads. Of just over 300,000 distinct CDR3 sequences listed, about a sixth are singletons. V was clipped by 3 bases and J by 0 bases, with 6 bases between them. This CDR3 spans 13 amino acids. Looked up from germline, CDR1 is DFQATT and CDR2 is SNEGSKA (reference sequence). The sequence was collected from a human donor in good health (CMV status not recorded). Some clones in this sample may be carry-over from other donors' samples. Material for sequencing was PBMCs. The chain couples TRBV20-1 to TRBJ1-5; D is unresolved. The CDR3 loop is CSASPLSNQPQHF. The CDR3 DNA reads TGCAGTGCTAGTCCCCTTAGCAATCAGCCCCAGCATTTT.